The clone carrying this T cell receptor (beta chain) appeared many times. RNA transcripts served as the template for amplifying TCR beta CDR3 regions. HTBI primers were employed in a first-round RT-PCR of the TCR CDR3. TCRdb analysed the multiplex PCR reads with MiXCR anew, one entry per CDR3 protein. The sample has around 600,000 distinct CDR3 sequences; over 12% are singletons. This sample stems from a study of T cells in Graves' hyperthyroidism and ophthalmopathy. The trim removed 9 bases at V and 4 bases at J, leaving 11 bases unmatched. The CDR3 sequence is 16 residues long. Germline assignment: CDR1 SNHLY and CDR2 FYNNEI.

The sequenced sample consisted of blood. The J gene is TRBJ2-7, the V gene TRBV2, with 14 bases aligning to TRBD2. The sequence was obtained from a woman under 30 with Graves' ophthalmopathy. The DNA of the CDR3 is TGTGCCAGTAAGGAGGGACTAGCGGGAGTAAGATACGAGCAGTACTTC. It translates to CASKEGLAGVRYEQYF. The full variable domain, with the rest looked up from reference TRBV2 and TRBJ2-7, is EPEVTQTPSHQVTQMGQEVILRCVPISNHLYFYWYRQILGQKVEFLVSFYNNEISEKSEIFDDQFSVERPDGSNFTLKIRSTKLEDSAMYFCASKEGLAGVRYEQYFGPGTRLTVT.